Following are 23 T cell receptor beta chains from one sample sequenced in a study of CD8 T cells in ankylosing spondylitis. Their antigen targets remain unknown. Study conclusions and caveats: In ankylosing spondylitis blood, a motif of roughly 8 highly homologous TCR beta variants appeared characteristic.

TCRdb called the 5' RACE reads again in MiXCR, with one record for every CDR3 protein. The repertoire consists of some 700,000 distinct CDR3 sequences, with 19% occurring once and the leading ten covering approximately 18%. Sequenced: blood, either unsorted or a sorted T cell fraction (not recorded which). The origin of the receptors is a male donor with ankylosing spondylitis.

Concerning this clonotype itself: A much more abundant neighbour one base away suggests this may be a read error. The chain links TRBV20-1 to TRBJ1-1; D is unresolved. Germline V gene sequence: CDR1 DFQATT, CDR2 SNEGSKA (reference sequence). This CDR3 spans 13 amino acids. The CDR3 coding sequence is TGCAGTGCTAGTAAGGGAGGTTACACTGTAGCTTTCTTT. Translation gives CSASKGGYTVAFF.

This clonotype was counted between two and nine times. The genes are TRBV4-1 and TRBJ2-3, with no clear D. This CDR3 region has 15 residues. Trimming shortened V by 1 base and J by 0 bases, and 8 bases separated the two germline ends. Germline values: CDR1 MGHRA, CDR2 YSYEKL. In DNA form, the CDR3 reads TGCGCCAGCAGCCAAGTCATGGAGAGCACAGATACGCAGTATTTT. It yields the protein CASSQVMESTDTQYF.

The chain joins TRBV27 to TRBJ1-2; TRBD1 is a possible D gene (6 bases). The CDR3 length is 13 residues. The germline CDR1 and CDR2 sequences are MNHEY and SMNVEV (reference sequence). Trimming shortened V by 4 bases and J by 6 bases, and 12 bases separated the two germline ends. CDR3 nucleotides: TGTGCCAGCAGTTACGCAGGGGATCATGGCTACACCTTC. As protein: CASSYAGDHGYTF.

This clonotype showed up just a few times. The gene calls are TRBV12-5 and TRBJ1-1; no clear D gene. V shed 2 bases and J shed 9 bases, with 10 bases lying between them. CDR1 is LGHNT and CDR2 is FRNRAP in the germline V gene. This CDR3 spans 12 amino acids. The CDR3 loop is CASGLPGGQAFF. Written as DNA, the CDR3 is TGTGCTAGTGGTTTGCCGGGAGGGCAAGCTTTCTTT. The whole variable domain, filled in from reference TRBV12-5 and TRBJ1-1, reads DARVTQTPRHKVTEMGQEVTMRCQPILGHNTVFWYRQTMMQGLELLAYFRNRAPLDDSGMPKDRFSAEMPDATLATLKIQPSEPRDSAVYFCASGLPGGQAFFGQGTRLTVV.

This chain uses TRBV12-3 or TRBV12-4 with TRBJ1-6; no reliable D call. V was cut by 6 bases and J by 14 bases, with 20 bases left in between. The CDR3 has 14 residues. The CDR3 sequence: CASSSLDELSSLHF. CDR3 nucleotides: TGTGCCAGCAGCAGCCTAGACGAATTGAGCTCCCTCCACTTT.

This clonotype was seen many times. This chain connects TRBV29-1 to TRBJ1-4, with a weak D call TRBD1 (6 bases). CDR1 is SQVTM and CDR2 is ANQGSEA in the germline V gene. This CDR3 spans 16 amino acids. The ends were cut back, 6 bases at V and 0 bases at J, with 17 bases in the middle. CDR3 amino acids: CSVAFSSGATNEKLFF. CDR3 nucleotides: TGCAGCGTCGCTTTCTCATCAGGGGCAACTAATGAAAAACTGTTTTTT.

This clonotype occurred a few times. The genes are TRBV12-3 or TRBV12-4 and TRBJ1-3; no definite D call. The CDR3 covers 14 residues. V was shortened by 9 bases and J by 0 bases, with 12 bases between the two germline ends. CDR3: CASGRLSSGNTIYF. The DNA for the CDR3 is TGTGCCAGTGGAAGACTATCCTCTGGAAACACCATATATTTT.

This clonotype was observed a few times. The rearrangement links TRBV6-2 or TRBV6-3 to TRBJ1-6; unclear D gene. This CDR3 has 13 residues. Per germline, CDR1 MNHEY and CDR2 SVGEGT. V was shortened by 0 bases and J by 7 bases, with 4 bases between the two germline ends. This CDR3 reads CASSYSDNSPLHF. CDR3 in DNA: TGTGCCAGCAGTTACTCGGACAATTCACCCCTCCACTTT.

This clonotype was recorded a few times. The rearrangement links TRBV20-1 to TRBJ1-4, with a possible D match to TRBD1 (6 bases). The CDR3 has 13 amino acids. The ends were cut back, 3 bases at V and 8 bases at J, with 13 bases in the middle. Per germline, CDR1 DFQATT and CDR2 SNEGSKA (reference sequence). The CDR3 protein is CSARGRGTEKLFF. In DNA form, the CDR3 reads TGCAGTGCTAGGGGCAGGGGAACAGAAAAACTGTTTTTT.

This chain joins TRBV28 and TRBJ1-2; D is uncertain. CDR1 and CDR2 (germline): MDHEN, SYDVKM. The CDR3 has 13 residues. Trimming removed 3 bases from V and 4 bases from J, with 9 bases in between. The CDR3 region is CASSFRRLYGYTF. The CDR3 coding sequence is TGTGCCAGCAGTTTCAGGCGGCTCTATGGCTACACCTTC.

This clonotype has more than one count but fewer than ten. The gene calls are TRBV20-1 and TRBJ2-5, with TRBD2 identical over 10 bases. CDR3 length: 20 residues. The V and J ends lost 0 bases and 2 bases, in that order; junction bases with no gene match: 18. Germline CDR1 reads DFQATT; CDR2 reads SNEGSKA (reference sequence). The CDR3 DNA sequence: TGCAGTGCTAGAGATCTCCTAGCGGGAGAAGGAGTGGGGCCACAAGAGACCCAGTACTTC. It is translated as CSARDLLAGEGVGPQETQYF.

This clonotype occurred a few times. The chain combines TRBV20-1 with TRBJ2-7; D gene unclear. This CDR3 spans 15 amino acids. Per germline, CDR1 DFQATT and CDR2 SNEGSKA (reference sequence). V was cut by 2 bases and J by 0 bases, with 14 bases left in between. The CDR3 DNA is TGCAGTGCTAGAACTACATCACCTAGCTCCTACGAGCAGTACTTC. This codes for CSARTTSPSSYEQYF.

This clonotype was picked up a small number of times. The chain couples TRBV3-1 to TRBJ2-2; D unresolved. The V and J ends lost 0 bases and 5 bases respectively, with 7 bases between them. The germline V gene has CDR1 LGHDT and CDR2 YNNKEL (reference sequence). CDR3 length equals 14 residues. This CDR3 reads CASSQDLGTGELFF. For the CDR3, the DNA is TGTGCCAGCAGCCAAGATTTAGGGACCGGGGAGCTGTTTTTT.

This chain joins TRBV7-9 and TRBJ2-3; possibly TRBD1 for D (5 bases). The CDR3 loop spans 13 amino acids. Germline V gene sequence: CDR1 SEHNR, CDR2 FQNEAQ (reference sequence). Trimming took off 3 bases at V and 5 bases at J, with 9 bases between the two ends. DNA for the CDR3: TGTGCCAGCAGCTTGCATGACAGAGATACGCAGTATTTT. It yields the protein CASSLHDRDTQYF. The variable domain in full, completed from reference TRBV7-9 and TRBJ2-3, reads DTGVSQNPRHKITKRGQNVTFRCDPISEHNRLYWYRQTLGQGPEFLTYFQNEAQLEKSRLLSDRFSAERPKGSFSTLEIQRTEQGDSAMYLCASSLHDRDTQYFGPGTRLTVL.

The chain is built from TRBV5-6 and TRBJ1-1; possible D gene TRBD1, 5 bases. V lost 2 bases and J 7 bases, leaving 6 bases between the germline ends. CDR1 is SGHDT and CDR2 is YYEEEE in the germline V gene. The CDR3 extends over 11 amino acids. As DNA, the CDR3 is TGTGCCAGCAGCTTCGGGGGTGAAGCTTTCTTT. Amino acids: CASSFGGEAFF. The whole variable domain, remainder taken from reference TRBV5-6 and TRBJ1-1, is DAGVTQSPTHLIKTRGQQVTLRCSPKSGHDTVSWYQQALGQGPQFIFQYYEEEERQRGNFPDRFSGHQFPNYSSELNVNALLLGDSALYLCASSFGGEAFFGQGTRLTVV.

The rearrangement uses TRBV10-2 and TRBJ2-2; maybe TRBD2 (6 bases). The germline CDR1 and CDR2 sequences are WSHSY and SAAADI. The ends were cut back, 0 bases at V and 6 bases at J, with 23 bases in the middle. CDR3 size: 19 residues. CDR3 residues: CASSESGDSTTGLPGELFF. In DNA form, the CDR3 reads TGCGCCAGCAGTGAGTCCGGGGACTCAACCACCGGCCTCCCCGGGGAGCTGTTTTTT.

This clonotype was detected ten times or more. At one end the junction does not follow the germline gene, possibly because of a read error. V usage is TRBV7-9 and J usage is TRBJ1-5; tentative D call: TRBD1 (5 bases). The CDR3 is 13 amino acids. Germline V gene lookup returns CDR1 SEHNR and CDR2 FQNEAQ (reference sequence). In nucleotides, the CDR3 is TGCGCCAGCAGCTTGTTGGGGGACCAGCCCCAGCATTTT. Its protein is CASSLLGDQPQHF.

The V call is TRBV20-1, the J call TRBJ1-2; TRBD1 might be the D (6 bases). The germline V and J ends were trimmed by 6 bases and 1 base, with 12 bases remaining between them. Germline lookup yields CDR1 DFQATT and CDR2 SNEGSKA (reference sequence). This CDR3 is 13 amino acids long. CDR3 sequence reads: CSASRTDNYGYTF. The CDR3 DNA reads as TGCAGTGCGTCTCGGACAGATAACTATGGCTACACCTTC.

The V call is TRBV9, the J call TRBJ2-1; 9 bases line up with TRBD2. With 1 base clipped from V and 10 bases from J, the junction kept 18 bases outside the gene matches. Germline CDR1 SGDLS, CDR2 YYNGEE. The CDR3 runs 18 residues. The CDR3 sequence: CASSVSPLGGGATQEQFF. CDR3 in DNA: TGTGCCAGCAGCGTAAGTCCATTGGGCGGGGGGGCAACGCAGGAGCAGTTCTTC.

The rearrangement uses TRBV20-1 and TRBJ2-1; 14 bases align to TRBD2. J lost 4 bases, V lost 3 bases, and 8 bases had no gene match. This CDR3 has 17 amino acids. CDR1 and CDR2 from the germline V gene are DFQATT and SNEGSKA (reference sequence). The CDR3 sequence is CSARGTSGRGDYNEQFF. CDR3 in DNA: TGCAGTGCTAGGGGGACTAGCGGGAGAGGCGATTACAATGAGCAGTTCTTC.

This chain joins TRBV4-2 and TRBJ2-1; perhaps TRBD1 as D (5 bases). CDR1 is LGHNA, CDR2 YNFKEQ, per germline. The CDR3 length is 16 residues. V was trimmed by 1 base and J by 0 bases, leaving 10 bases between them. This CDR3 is CASSQGQSSSYNEQFF. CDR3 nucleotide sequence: TGTGCCAGCAGCCAAGGACAGTCGAGCTCCTACAATGAGCAGTTCTTC.

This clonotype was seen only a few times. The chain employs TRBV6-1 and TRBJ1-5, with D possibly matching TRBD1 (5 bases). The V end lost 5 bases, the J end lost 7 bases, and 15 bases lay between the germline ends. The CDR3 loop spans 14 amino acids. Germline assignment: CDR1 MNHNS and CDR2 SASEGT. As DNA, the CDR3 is TGTGCCAGCAGTACCGTAATGGGGGGGCAGCCCCAGCATTTT. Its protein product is CASSTVMGGQPQHF.

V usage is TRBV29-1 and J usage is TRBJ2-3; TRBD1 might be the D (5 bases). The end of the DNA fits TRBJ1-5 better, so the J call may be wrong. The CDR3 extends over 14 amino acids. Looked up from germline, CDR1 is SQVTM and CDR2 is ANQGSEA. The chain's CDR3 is CSVPGGLAGDTQHF. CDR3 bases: TGCAGCGTCCCGGGGGGACTAGCGGGAGATACGCAGCATTTT.